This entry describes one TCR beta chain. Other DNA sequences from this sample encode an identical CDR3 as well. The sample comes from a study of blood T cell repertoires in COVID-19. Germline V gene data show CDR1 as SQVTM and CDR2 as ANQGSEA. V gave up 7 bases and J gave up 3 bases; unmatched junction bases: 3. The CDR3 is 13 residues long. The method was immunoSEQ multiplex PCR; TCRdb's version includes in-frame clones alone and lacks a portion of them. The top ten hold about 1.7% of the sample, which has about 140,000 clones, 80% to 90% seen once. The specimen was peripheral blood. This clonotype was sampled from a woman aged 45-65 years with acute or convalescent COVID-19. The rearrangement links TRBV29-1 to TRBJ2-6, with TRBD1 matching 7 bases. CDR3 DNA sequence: TGCAGCGGCCGGGACAGTGGGGCCAACGTCCTGACTTTC. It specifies CSGRDSGANVLTF.